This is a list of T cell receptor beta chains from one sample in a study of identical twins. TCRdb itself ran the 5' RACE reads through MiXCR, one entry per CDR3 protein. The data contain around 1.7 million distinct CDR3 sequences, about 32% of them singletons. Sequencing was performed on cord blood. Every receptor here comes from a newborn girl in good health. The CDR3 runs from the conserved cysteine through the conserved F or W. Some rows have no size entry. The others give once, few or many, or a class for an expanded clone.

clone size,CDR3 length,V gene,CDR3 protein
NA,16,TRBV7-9,CASSLDAWIAYNEQFF
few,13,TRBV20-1,CALGLAVGETQYF
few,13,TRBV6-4,CASSFARDTEAFF
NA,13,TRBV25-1,CASSDAGGVEQYF
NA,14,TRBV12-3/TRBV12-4,CASSLMIITGELFF
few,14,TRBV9,CASSVDERTGELFF
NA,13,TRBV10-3,CAISESSNYGHTF
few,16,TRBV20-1,CSARVLLGSSYNEQFF
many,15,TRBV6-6,CASSYSGQDEETQYF
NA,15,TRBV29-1,CSVPGGLSSYNEQFF
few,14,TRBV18,CASSPTLAVNEQFF